This is a list of T cell receptor beta chains from one sample in a study of graft-versus-host responses after intestinal transplantation. The repertoire was sequenced with immunoSEQ multiplex PCR; TCRdb's copy has only in-frame clones and lacks some. The sample shows approximately 89,000 clones, 80% to 95% of them seen only once. What these receptors recognize is not known. The material was unstimulated CD8+ T cells sorted from spleen or lymph node cells, obtained before transplant. The receptors were sampled from a human donor who was the organ donor for an intestinal transplant. CDR3s include the opening cysteine and the closing phenylalanine or tryptophan. The D gene is left open where the match is weak. Clone size is not always given. Where it is, it says once, few, many or a class for expanded clones.

v_call	j_call	d_call	clone_size	cdr3_nt	cdr3_aa
TRBV15	TRBJ1-4	NA	NA	TGTGCCACCCTACAGAGTCGATATACTAATGAAAAACTGTTTTTT	CATLQSRYTNEKLFF
TRBV6-1	TRBJ1-2	TRBD1	NA	TGTGCCAGCAGTGATAGGGGGACAGACGGCGGCTACACCTTC	CASSDRGTDGGYTF
TRBV4-2	TRBJ2-1	NA	NA	TGTGCCAGCAGCCAAGTACCTACAGGGAGTTCCTACAATGAGCAGTTCTTC	CASSQVPTGSSYNEQFF
TRBV29-1	TRBJ1-2	TRBD1	NA	TGCAGCGTTGGTCCCACGAAGAGCCACACAGGGGACTATGGCTACACCTTC	CSVGPTKSHTGDYGYTF
TRBV9	TRBJ2-7	TRBD2	NA	TGTGCCAGCAGCGTGGGCGGGGGAGGCTACGAGCAGTACTTC	CASSVGGGGYEQYF
TRBV7-6	TRBJ2-1	NA	NA	TGTGCCAGCAGCTTAGAGCCCCTAGTACCCCAGGGGTTTGGGTACAATGAGCAGTTCTTC	CASSLEPLVPQGFGYNEQFF
TRBV10-3	TRBJ2-5	NA	NA	TGTGCCATCAGTGAGTCGGGGGGTGGTGGAGGGAGCGAGACCCAGTACTTC	CAISESGGGGGSETQYF
TRBV30	TRBJ1-5	NA	NA	TGTGCCTCCGCTGGGCAGGGTGGGGGCAATCAGCCCCAGCATTTT	CASAGQGGGNQPQHF
TRBV4-2	TRBJ1-3	NA	NA	TGTGCCAGCAGCCAAGTGAGGGACACCATATATTTT	CASSQVRDTIYF
TRBV11-2	TRBJ2-7	NA	NA	TGTGCCAGCAGCCCCCCCGGGAGACCCTACGAGCAGTACTTC	CASSPPGRPYEQYF
TRBV4-1	TRBJ1-2	NA	NA	TGCGCCAGCAGCCAAGCGTCCGGAGACGGCTACACCTTC	CASSQASGDGYTF
TRBV5-6	TRBJ2-2	NA	NA	TGTGCCAGCAGCTGGGGGCCTACAGGGACCGGGGAGCTGTTTTTT	CASSWGPTGTGELFF
TRBV7-2	TRBJ1-1	NA	NA	TGTGCCAGCAGCTTTTTTCCGGGTTCTGAAGCTTTCTTT	CASSFFPGSEAFF
TRBV28	TRBJ1-1	NA	NA	TGTGCCAGCAGTCTTCAGGAGAACACTGAAGCTTTCTTT	CASSLQENTEAFF
TRBV2	TRBJ2-1	TRBD2	NA	TGTGCCAGCAGAGACGGAGGGACTAGCGGGGGGTATGAGCAGTTCTTC	CASRDGGTSGGYEQFF
TRBV4-1	TRBJ2-3	NA	NA	TGCGCCAGCAGCCAAGAGGGCGGGCTGCCTCGGGGGGATACGCAGTATTTT	CASSQEGGLPRGDTQYF
TRBV9	TRBJ2-3	TRBD2	NA	TGTGCCAGCAGCGCTGACGACCCGGGACTACAGTACGATGCGCAGTATTTT	CASSADDPGLQYDAQYF
TRBV30	TRBJ1-1	NA	once	TGTGCCTGGAGTTTTGGCAGAGACATGAACACTGAAGCTTTCTTT	CAWSFGRDMNTEAFF
TRBV13	TRBJ1-2	TRBD1	NA	TGTGCCAGCAGCTTAGTTAGCGACAGGGTCTATGGCTACACCTTC	CASSLVSDRVYGYTF
TRBV7-8	TRBJ2-7	TRBD2	NA	TGTGCCAGCAGCTTATATATCCGGGGGGGAGCGACAGAATGGCGTTACGAGCAGTACTTC	CASSLYIRGGATEWRYEQYF
TRBV10-3	TRBJ2-5	TRBD1	NA	TGTGCCGCCTCCGGACAGGGGGCTGAGACCCAGTACTTC	CAASGQGAETQYF
TRBV7-6	TRBJ1-1	NA	NA	TGTGCCAGCAGCTTAGTTTGGTGGGCATACCATTGGGGCGTAGGTGGGAACACTGAAGCTTTCTTT	CASSLVWWAYHWGVGGNTEAFF
TRBV4-2	TRBJ1-6	NA	NA	TGTGCCAGCAGCCAAGGCAAAGGGAGGACCTCCTATAATTCACCCCTCCACTTT	CASSQGKGRTSYNSPLHF
TRBV7-2	TRBJ2-3	NA	NA	TGTGCCAGCAGTCCTTCCCGGAGGATCCCGATGCCCTCCCAGTATTTT	CASSPSRRIPMPSQYF
TRBV7-9	TRBJ2-1	TRBD1	NA	TGTGCCAGCAGCCCACGGGACAGGAGTTACAATGAGCAGTTCTTC	CASSPRDRSYNEQFF
TRBV4-1	TRBJ2-1	NA	NA	TGCGCCAGCAGCCAAGGGGAGAGTGAGCAGTTCTTC	CASSQGESEQFF
TRBV11-2	TRBJ2-2	NA	NA	TGTGCCAGCAGCTTGAACTTTTTGAACACCGGGGAGCTGTTTTTT	CASSLNFLNTGELFF
TRBV6-1	TRBJ1-2	TRBD1	NA	TGTGCCAGCAGTGAAGGTTGGATGACAGGGGGCGGCTACACCTTC	CASSEGWMTGGGYTF
TRBV4-2	TRBJ2-2	NA	NA	TGTGCCAGCAGCCAAGATATGTCGGGAGGGGAGCTGTTTTTT	CASSQDMSGGELFF
TRBV5-1	TRBJ1-6	NA	NA	TGCGCCAGCAGCTTGCGGGGGGAATCACCCCTCCACTTT	CASSLRGESPLHF
TRBV9	TRBJ1-1	NA	NA	TGTGCCAGCAGCCAAAGGGGGGGGGATGCTTTCTTT	CASSQRGGDAFF
TRBV18	TRBJ1-2	NA	NA	TGTGCCAGCTCACCAACATTTCGGGGGGAAAACTATGGCTACACCTTC	CASSPTFRGENYGYTF
TRBV5-6	TRBJ1-1	NA	NA	TGTGCCAGCAGCCGGGGTCTGAACACTGAAGCTTTCTTT	CASSRGLNTEAFF
TRBV11-3	TRBJ2-3	NA	NA	TGTGCCAGCAGCACTCGACAGGGCACAGATACGCAGTATTTT	CASSTRQGTDTQYF
TRBV5-4	TRBJ2-7	NA	NA	TGTGCCAGCAGCCGACCCCCACAGGGCGAGCAGTACTTC	CASSRPPQGEQYF
TRBV4-1	TRBJ1-1	NA	NA	TGCGCCAGCAGCCAAGGGCAGTCAATGAACACTGAAGCTTTCTTT	CASSQGQSMNTEAFF
TRBV18	TRBJ2-5	TRBD2	once	TGTGCCAGCTCACCGGAAGCGGGACTATTTGAGACCCAGTACTTC	CASSPEAGLFETQYF
TRBV11-3	TRBJ2-1	TRBD2	once	TGTGCCAGCAGCTTACGGAGCGGGGGGGCGATCAGCGAGCAGTTCTTC	CASSLRSGGAISEQFF
TRBV7-9	TRBJ1-2	TRBD1	NA	TGTGCCAGCAGCTTTTCCGAGGGGGCTTATGGCTACACCTTC	CASSFSEGAYGYTF
TRBV27	TRBJ1-1	NA	once	TGTGCCAGCAGTTTAGCCCCCCGGGGAGACACTGAAGCTTTCTTT	CASSLAPRGDTEAFF
TRBV27	TRBJ2-3	TRBD2	once	TGTGCCAGCAGTTCACTAGCGGGAACAGATACGCAGTATTTT	CASSSLAGTDTQYF
TRBV13	TRBJ2-5	TRBD2	NA	TGTGCCAGCAGCTTAGGGATAGCGGGGGGGCCACAATACGAGCAGCACTTC	CASSLGIAGGPQYEQHF
TRBV9	TRBJ2-1	TRBD1	NA	TGTGCCAGCAGCGCCCGGACAGGGCCGACCTACAATGAGCAGTTCTTC	CASSARTGPTYNEQFF
TRBV7-9	TRBJ2-7	TRBD1	NA	TGTGCCAGCAGCTTATCCGGGACAGGGTCCTACGAGCAGTACTTC	CASSLSGTGSYEQYF
TRBV7-9	TRBJ2-1	TRBD1	NA	TGTGCCAGCAGCGAGGGGGCATCTTATGAGCAGTTCTTC	CASSEGASYEQFF
TRBV13	TRBJ1-1	TRBD1	NA	TGTGCCAGCAGCTTAGACAGGGGGCCTTTCTTT	CASSLDRGPFF